This record concerns one TCR beta chain sequence. A few counts support this clone. Its antigen remains unidentified. No clone much larger than this one lies a single base away; base qualities are absent. V loses 0 bases, J loses 5 bases, and the germline ends lie 11 bases apart. As encoded in the germline V gene, CDR1 is SGHTA while CDR2 is FQGNSA. Its CDR3 holds 14 amino acids, cysteine through phenylalanine. Of the read, only the CDR3 DNA is kept; its 42 bases are in frame from base 1. TCRbeta CDR3 regions were amplified from genomic DNA using the immunoSEQ Assay, a bias-controlled multiplex PCR. The original methods were these. Nucleated cell counts per sample were estimated from amplification of reference gene primers within the assay. To quantify the absolute abundance of each unique TCRbeta CDR3 rearrangement, sequence reads were collapsed and filtered. For each sample, productive Simpson clonality was calculated as the square root of Simpson's diversity index across productive rearrangements. The clones in this table, taken by TCRdb from immuneACCESS, are in-frame only. Not every clone is retained; where verified, under half of the shortfall comes from an unresolved V gene, and the cause of the rest is unknown. The V and J calls and clone size were taken over from that table, and D and trimming were inferred from the DNA. This sample comprises around 300,000 clones, around nine tenths of them detected only once. The top ten clones comprise over 10% of the sample.

In Seattle, one collaborating source enrolled patients while the infection was active and tracked those patients longitudinally over the course of disease. Whole blood was collected in K2EDTA tubes by collaborating institutions according to the institutions' own protocols. For TCRbeta analysis, collaborators shipped samples as frozen whole blood, isolated PBMCs, or DNA extracted from either of those sample types. The data were taken from a study of blood T cell repertoires in COVID-19 (dated by TCRdb to 2019 to 2021). For the wider study: Samples covering the acute and convalescent phases of COVID-19 were provided by collaborators in the United States, Italy and Spain. Subjects who had been exposed to COVID-19, were actively infected with it, or had recovered from it provided the deeply sampled blood TCRbeta repertoires that made up the dataset. A freely available public database, intended as a resource for researchers studying the immune response to SARS-CoV-2, is where the repertoires were released. A de-identified subject ID, COVID-19 status, age in years and sex were almost always included in the sample metadata. The prospective study material was composed of cDNA or gDNA derived from T cells, B-cell-depleted T cells, or PBMCs. Samples were obtained from the ongoing ImmuneRACE study (first 160 participants) and from about 1,300 subjects provided by 6 global collaborators. Where available, HLA class I and class II types were taken from metadata supplied by the sample provider and were not determined by assay-based typing. On the study overall, not on this receptor specifically: Clinical and demographic metadata were provided uncurated, with the amount varying by source and participant.

What was sequenced was peripheral blood. The clonotype originates from a woman aged 70-85 years with COVID-19, enrolled during active disease. The V and J segments used are TRBV7-2 and TRBJ2-7, with a tentative D gene TRBD2 over 7 matching bases. The bases are TGTGCCAGCAGCTTAGCAGGGGGAGGGCACGAGCAGTACTTC. It is translated as CASSLAGGGHEQYF.